This TCR beta chain was sequenced in a study of post-analysis software for immune sequencing data. Broader study findings: Strong co-clustering by F measure linked samples that shared a preparation batch. Controls' normalized Chao1 diversity significantly exceeded that of multiple sclerosis patients. Roughly five TRBV segments, including TRBV5-6, TRBV5-1 and TRBV20-1, were more frequent in patients than controls.

Notes on this clonotype: What it recognizes is unknown.

Unique molecular identifiers were carried by the TCR beta cDNA libraries. Roughly 0.5 million cDNA molecules were obtained from around 1 to 9.1 million T cells. TCRdb passed the PCR reads through MiXCR, listing each CDR3 protein once. The sample has 380,000 or so distinct CDR3 sequences, around 33% seen once. Trimming removed 3 bases from V and 4 bases from J; junction bases left unmatched: 5. The V gene's germline CDR1 is LNHNV and CDR2 YYDKDF (reference sequence). The CDR3 has 14 residues. This clonotype originated in a girl aged 5-17 years with multiple sclerosis. The chain links TRBV15 to TRBJ2-5, with 7 bases fitting TRBD1. The material sequenced was blood. CDR3 loop: CATSRDRLVETQYF. The CDR3 nucleotides read TGTGCCACCAGCAGGGACAGGCTAGTAGAGACCCAGTACTTC.